These 21 T cell receptor beta chains share one sample of origin, sequenced in a study of cytomegalovirus exposure and HLA in healthy donors. The PCR used 60 Vbeta and 13 Jbeta primers. Assay: immunoSEQ multiplex PCR; the TCRdb copy retains only in-frame clones and omits some. The table includes about 130,000 clones, approximately 74% detected once. The specimen was PBMCs. Receptors originate from a male donor in good health and CMV-seronegative.

This clone was counted only a few times. The chain joins TRBV11-2 to TRBJ1-1, with TRBD1 identical over 7 bases. Germline loops: CDR1 SGHAT, CDR2 FQNNGV. V shed 5 bases, J shed 2 bases, and the junction held 11 bases outside the gene matches. The CDR3 loop spans 16 amino acids. This CDR3 reads CASSPRDSRSNTEAFF. DNA of the CDR3: TGTGCCAGCAGCCCCCGGGACAGTCGTTCAAACACTGAAGCTTTCTTT.

The chain uses TRBV19 and TRBJ1-2; TRBD1 is a possible D gene (5 bases). The germline V gene has CDR1 LNHDA and CDR2 SQIVND (reference sequence). There are 14 residues in the CDR3. V was clipped by 3 bases and J by 5 bases, with 13 bases between them. The DNA of the CDR3 is TGTGCCAGTAGTATGGGCAGGGTGGAATATGGCTACACCTTC. This translates into CASSMGRVEYGYTF.

J is TRBJ2-7 and V is TRBV7-9; D is ambiguous. This CDR3 is built from 10 residues. The V gene lost 5 bases and the J gene lost 9 bases, with 8 bases spanning the gap. Per germline, CDR1 SEHNR and CDR2 FQNEAQ (reference sequence). In nucleotides, the CDR3 is TGTGCCAGCAGCCCCTTTCCGCAGTACTTC. Encoded protein: CASSPFPQYF.

The rearrangement links TRBV18 to TRBJ2-7, with TRBD2 as a possible D gene (5 bases). The CDR3 contains 13 residues. Germline CDR1 is KGHSH and CDR2 is LQKENI. V shed 6 bases and J shed 0 bases, with 9 bases lying between them. The CDR3 region has the DNA TGTGCCAGCTCCCCCGGGGTCTCCTACGAGCAGTACTTC. Translating gives CASSPGVSYEQYF.

The chain recombines TRBV4-3 with TRBJ2-1, with D maybe TRBD1 (6 bases). The V gene lost 0 bases and the J gene lost 10 bases, with 10 bases spanning the gap. The CDR3 is made up of 13 amino acids. CDR1 and CDR2 from the germline V gene are LGHNA and YSLEER. CDR3 protein: CASSQESGVEQFF. The CDR3, as DNA: TGCGCCAGCAGCCAAGAATCAGGGGTGGAGCAGTTCTTC.

This chain joins TRBV5-1 and TRBJ1-3, with D perhaps TRBD1 (6 bases). The CDR3 has 16 residues. With 4 bases removed from V and 0 bases from J, the gap between germline ends came to 14 bases. Germline-derived CDR1 and CDR2 are SGHRS and YFSETQ. The CDR3 reads CASSHDRISSGNTIYF. CDR3 sequence (DNA): TGCGCCAGCAGCCACGACAGGATAAGCTCTGGAAACACCATATATTTT.

V is TRBV9 and J is TRBJ2-2; 11 bases are shared with TRBD1. The CDR3 is 18 amino acids. CDR1 is SGDLS, CDR2 YYNGEE, per germline. J lost 7 bases, V lost 0 bases, and 11 bases had no gene match. This CDR3 reads CASSVGPMTGTGGGELFF. DNA of the CDR3: TGTGCCAGCAGCGTAGGTCCAATGACCGGGACAGGGGGCGGGGAGCTGTTTTTT.

The chain has TRBV2 and TRBJ2-7; possibly TRBD1 for D (5 bases). Trimming left V 3 bases short and J 1 base short, with 10 bases between. The CDR3 runs 14 residues. Germline CDR1 SNHLY, CDR2 FYNNEI. CDR3 sequence (DNA): TGTGCCAGCAGTGAGCAGGGTGAATCCTACGAGCAGTACTTC. Amino acids: CASSEQGESYEQYF.

For this clone: The sample contains more than one DNA sequence encoding this CDR3. This rearrangement joins TRBV19 to TRBJ1-5, with D maybe TRBD1 (5 bases). V was shortened by 3 bases and J by 3 bases, with 6 bases between the two germline ends. CDR1 and CDR2 from the germline V gene are LNHDA and SQIVND (reference sequence). This CDR3 has 13 amino acids. The CDR3 spells CASSIRDNQPQHF. DNA of the CDR3: TGTGCCAGTAGTATCAGGGACAATCAGCCCCAGCATTTT.

The sample holds many counts of this clone. The V call is TRBV27, the J call TRBJ2-3; 8 bases fit TRBD2. Unmatched junction bases numbered 14, after V lost 4 bases and J lost 2 bases. Germline CDR1 reads MNHEY; CDR2 reads SMNVEV (reference sequence). The CDR3 spans 18 residues. This chain's CDR3 is CASSSVKRTSRNTDTQYF. The CDR3 DNA sequence: TGTGCCAGCAGTTCCGTAAAAAGGACTAGCAGAAACACAGATACGCAGTATTTT.

The V gene is TRBV6-4, the J gene TRBJ1-1; D is unclear. V was clipped by 7 bases and J by 2 bases, with 17 bases between them. The CDR3 extends over 15 amino acids. Germline V gives CDR1 MRHNA, CDR2 SNTAGT. The CDR3 is CASTLGEKNNTEAFF. The DNA for the CDR3 is TGTGCCAGCACCCTAGGCGAGAAGAACAACACTGAAGCTTTCTTT.

The genes are TRBV27 and TRBJ1-1; possible D gene TRBD1, 6 bases. From germline, CDR1 is MNHEY and CDR2 SMNVEV (reference sequence). V lost 6 bases and J 7 bases, leaving 21 bases between the germline ends. The CDR3 is made up of 15 amino acids. The CDR3, as DNA: TGTGCCAGCAGCCCCCTCATCGGGACAATGGGTGAAGCTTTCTTT. Translation gives CASSPLIGTMGEAFF.

This chain connects TRBV30 to TRBJ2-5; D may be TRBD2 (5 bases). V was trimmed by 4 bases and J by 5 bases, leaving 14 bases between them. The CDR3 is 13 amino acids. From germline, CDR1 is GTSNPN and CDR2 SVGIG (reference sequence). The CDR3 DNA sequence: TGTGCCTGGACCCCCGGGATAGGGGAGACCCAGTACTTC. Translating gives CAWTPGIGETQYF.

In its sample, this clone was seen a few times. The V and J genes are TRBV27 and TRBJ2-2, with D unclear. V dropped 5 bases and J dropped 2 bases, with 3 bases sitting between them. Germline V lookup: CDR1 MNHEY, CDR2 SMNVEV (reference sequence). The CDR3 contains 12 residues. CDR3 DNA: TGTGCCAGCAGTCCAAACACCGGGGAGCTGTTTTTT. This sequence encodes CASSPNTGELFF.

The chain employs TRBV30 and TRBJ2-1, with 9 bases identical to TRBD1. J lost 5 bases, V lost 2 bases, and 7 bases had no gene match. CDR3 size: 15 residues. The germline gives CDR1 GTSNPN, CDR2 SVGIG (reference sequence). The CDR3 is CAWSTGGQGHNEQFF. As DNA, the CDR3 is TGTGCCTGGAGTACGGGGGGACAGGGACACAATGAGCAGTTCTTC.

The CDR3 DNA is TGTGCCAGCAGCGGCCCGGGGGGGCCTAGCACAGATACGCAGTATTTT. Translating it yields CASSGPGGPSTDTQYF. V usage is TRBV28 and J usage is TRBJ2-3; 8 bases match TRBD2. CDR1 and CDR2 from the germline V gene are MDHEN and SYDVKM. With V trimmed by 6 bases and J by 0 bases, 8 bases remained unmatched. The CDR3 runs 16 residues.

This CDR3 reads CASSFQGGSNYGYTF. CDR3 DNA: TGTGCCAGCAGCTTCCAGGGTGGGTCCAACTATGGCTACACCTTC. The gene calls are TRBV5-6 and TRBJ1-2; maybe TRBD1 (5 bases). V shed 2 bases and J shed 2 bases, with 13 bases lying between them. CDR1 and CDR2 from the germline V gene are SGHDT and YYEEEE. The CDR3 has 15 amino acids.

The J gene is TRBJ2-7, the V gene TRBV13; 7 nucleotides line up with TRBD2. The CDR3 has 16 amino acids. Germline lookup yields CDR1 PRHDT and CDR2 FYEKMQ (reference sequence). The V and J ends lost 2 bases and 2 bases, in that order; junction bases with no gene match: 9. The CDR3 here is CASSLKSSGNTYEQYF. The CDR3 DNA reads TGTGCCAGCAGCTTAAAATCTAGCGGAAACACCTACGAGCAGTACTTC.

The rearrangement joins TRBV15 to TRBJ2-7; D is possibly TRBD2 (5 bases). The CDR3 runs to 13 residues. V lost 5 bases and J 6 bases, leaving 14 bases between the germline ends. Germline-derived CDR1 and CDR2 are LNHNV and YYDKDF (reference sequence). Here the CDR3 reads CATSPIGLGEQYF. In DNA form, the CDR3 reads TGTGCCACCAGCCCCATAGGACTCGGCGAGCAGTACTTC. The variable domain in full, completed from reference TRBV15 and TRBJ2-7, reads DAMVIQNPRYQVTQFGKPVTLSCSQTLNHNVMYWYQQKSSQAPKLLFHYYDKDFNNEADTPDNFQSRRPNTSFCFLDIRSPGLGDTAMYLCATSPIGLGEQYFGPGTRLTVT.

The chain combines TRBV4-2 with TRBJ2-1; 13 bases are shared with TRBD2. This CDR3 has 22 residues. The junction had 23 bases not matched to a gene; V was cut back by 0 bases and J by 9 bases. Germline CDR1 and CDR2: LGHNA and YNFKEQ. Here the CDR3 DNA reads TGTGCCAGCAGCCAAGAACGCGGACTAGCGGGAGTACATAAACACCCGCGGGTTGAGCAGTTCTTC. Protein product: CASSQERGLAGVHKHPRVEQFF.

The chain couples TRBV27 to TRBJ2-1, with 7 bases aligning to TRBD2. CDR1 is MNHEY and CDR2 is SMNVEV in the germline V gene (reference sequence). The CDR3 covers 15 residues. V dropped 10 bases and J dropped 3; count of bases not matched to a gene: 12. The CDR3 is CATSLRGLSYNEQFF. CDR3 bases: TGTGCCACCTCCCTGCGGGGACTAAGCTACAATGAGCAGTTCTTC.